The 10 T cell receptor beta chains given below trace back to one sample, sequenced in a study of Ad26.COV2.S vaccination and SARS-CoV-2 variants (dated by TCRdb to the early 2020s). The sample's treatment or condition label, decoded: about 20 received Ad26.COV2.S at low or high dose, single or two shots; several received placebo; per-sample allocation not given. For vaccine and placebo recipients, the sequenced repertoires came from samples collected on day 63 after the first injection. Receptor libraries were prepared by the immunoSEQ multiplex PCR assay. TCRdb holds this immuneACCESS table with in-frame rearrangements only. Some clones are missing; in checked studies, unresolved V genes explain under half, and the rest has no known cause. The sample table holds 300,000 to 350,000 clones, of which less than 90% were seen once. The ten largest account for 6.4% of the sample. Sequencing was performed on peripheral blood, taken in a trial of Ad26.COV2.S vaccine versus placebo. These receptors were taken from a person between 18 and 60 years old who received the Ad26.COV2.S COVID-19 vaccine or a placebo.

This sequence joins TRBV30 and TRBJ1-2; D unresolved. The CDR3 extends over 11 amino acids. The germline V and J ends were trimmed by 2 bases and 4 bases, with 5 bases remaining between them. Germline V gene sequence: CDR1 GTSNPN, CDR2 SVGIG (reference sequence). This CDR3 is CAWSNGYGYTF. CDR3 DNA: TGTGCCTGGAGTAACGGCTATGGCTACACCTTC.

The V call is TRBV18, the J call TRBJ1-2, with D unresolved. Trimming cost V 0 bases and J 3 bases, with 8 bases left between them. The CDR3 sequence is 14 residues long. Germline assignment: CDR1 KGHSH and CDR2 LQKENI. The CDR3 sequence is CASSPPRGYYGYTF. As DNA, the CDR3 is TGTGCCAGCTCACCACCCCGAGGGTACTATGGCTACACCTTC.

The table lists this clone with a count of one. The chain combines TRBV14 with TRBJ1-1; the D is unclear. CDR3 size: 15 residues. Trimming removed 0 bases from V and 0 bases from J, with 8 bases in between. CDR1 and CDR2 (germline): SGHDN, FVKESK. The CDR3 spells CASSQEGFMNTEAFF. CDR3 DNA sequence: TGTGCCAGCAGCCAAGAGGGATTCATGAACACTGAAGCTTTCTTT.

The rearrangement joins TRBV11-2 to TRBJ2-1, with D unresolved. The CDR3 is 13 residues long. V dropped 5 bases and J dropped 4 bases, with 9 bases sitting between them. Germline V gene sequence: CDR1 SGHAT, CDR2 FQNNGV. Here the CDR3 reads CASSPRSYNEQFF. DNA of the CDR3: TGTGCCAGCAGCCCCCGGAGTTACAATGAGCAGTTCTTC.

The V gene is TRBV9, the J gene TRBJ1-2; the match to TRBD1 covers 7 bases. Germline V lookup: CDR1 SGDLS, CDR2 YYNGEE. With 3 bases clipped from V and 3 bases from J, the junction kept 8 bases outside the gene matches. The CDR3 is 15 residues long. Here the CDR3 DNA reads TGTGCCAGCAGCGACCCAGACAGGGATCACTATGGCTACACCTTC. Translation: CASSDPDRDHYGYTF.

The J gene is TRBJ1-5, the V gene TRBV2; 11 bases match TRBD1. The J segment lost 7 bases and the V segment lost 6 bases, leaving 2 bases of the junction unmatched. This CDR3 has 13 residues. Germline lookup yields CDR1 SNHLY and CDR2 FYNNEI. CDR3 in DNA: TGTGCCAGCAGGGGGACAGGGGGGCAGCCCCAGCATTTT. As protein: CASRGTGGQPQHF.

The chain links TRBV19 to TRBJ1-1; no firm D call. The CDR3 covers 17 residues. V lost 0 bases and J lost 2, with 16 bases in between. Germline V gene data show CDR1 as LNHDA and CDR2 as SQIVND (reference sequence). CDR3 region: CASSIDLKGPTNTEAFF. CDR3 sequence (DNA): TGTGCCAGTAGTATAGATCTAAAGGGCCCTACCAACACTGAAGCTTTCTTT.

For this clone: This CDR3 is also generated by other DNA sequences in the sample. This chain joins TRBV5-4 and TRBJ1-5; D ambiguous. The CDR3 consists of 14 residues. From germline, CDR1 is SGHNT and CDR2 YYREEE (reference sequence). Trimming pared 0 bases from V and 4 bases from J, leaving 8 bases between. For the CDR3, the DNA is TGTGCCAGCAGCTTGGCCGGAGGTAATCAGCCCCAGCATTTT. Translated: CASSLAGGNQPQHF. The full variable domain, its missing parts supplied by reference TRBV5-4 and TRBJ1-5, is ETGVTQSPTHLIKTRGQQVTLRCSSQSGHNTVSWYQQALGQGPQFIFQYYREEENGRGNFPPRFSGLQFPNYSSELNVNALELDDSALYLCASSLAGGNQPQHFGDGTRLSIL.

V gene TRBV9 combines with J gene TRBJ2-7; the D gene is possibly TRBD2 (6 bases). Germline CDR1 reads SGDLS; CDR2 reads YYNGEE. V lost 4 bases, J lost 3 bases, and 17 bases lay in between. The CDR3 sequence is 15 residues long. CDR3 region: CASSPIGGGYYEQYF. The CDR3 region has the DNA TGTGCCAGCAGCCCGATCGGGGGAGGCTACTACGAGCAGTACTTC.

The gene calls are TRBV9 and TRBJ2-7, with D hard to call. V was clipped by 0 bases and J by 6 bases, with 4 bases between them. The CDR3 runs to 11 residues. Per germline, CDR1 SGDLS and CDR2 YYNGEE. Here the CDR3 reads CASSVGVEQYF. The CDR3 DNA follows: TGTGCCAGCAGCGTAGGTGTCGAGCAGTACTTC.